Below, 25 T cell receptor beta chains from the same sample are listed, as sequenced in a study of long-term antiretroviral therapy in people with HIV. Researchers ran immunoSEQ v3.0 at survey level. Assay used: immunoSEQ multiplex PCR; TCRdb lists only in-frame clones, some missing. In the table there are around 20,000 clones, roughly 84% of which are singletons. The input for sequencing was unsorted PBMCs, taken roughly 5.9 years after starting antiretroviral therapy. The receptors here all came from a man aged 25 to 45 with HIV.

This rearrangement joins TRBV11-2 to TRBJ2-1; TRBD2 matches 15 bases. Germline-derived CDR1 and CDR2 are SGHAT and FQNNGV. The ends lost 5 bases at V and 4 bases at J; junction bases unmatched: 6. The CDR3 totals 17 residues. The CDR3 DNA is TGTGCCAGCAGCGCCGGGACTAGCGGGGGGAATTACAATGAGCAGTTCTTC. Translated: CASSAGTSGGNYNEQFF. The full variable domain, with the rest looked up from reference TRBV11-2 and TRBJ2-1, is EAGVAQSPRYKIIEKRQSVAFWCNPISGHATLYWYQQILGQGPKLLIQFQNNGVVDDSQLPKDRFSAERLKGVDSTLKIQPAKLEDSAVYLCASSAGTSGGNYNEQFFGPGTRLTVL.

The chain has TRBV19 and TRBJ2-3, with TRBD2 as a possible D gene (5 bases). V lost 6 bases and J 0 bases, leaving 16 bases between the germline ends. The CDR3 spans 16 residues. Germline lookup yields CDR1 LNHDA and CDR2 SQIVND (reference sequence). The chain's CDR3 is CASSTGVERSTDTQYF. The CDR3 coding sequence is TGTGCCAGTAGCACCGGGGTCGAGCGGAGCACAGATACGCAGTATTTT.

The chain joins TRBV6-1 to TRBJ2-4, with D possibly matching TRBD1 (6 bases). The CDR3 spans 13 residues. V lost 8 bases, J lost 4 bases, and 12 bases lay in between. Germline V lookup: CDR1 MNHNS, CDR2 SASEGT. CDR3 in amino acids: CASGQGLKNIQYF. The CDR3 bases are TGTGCCAGCGGGCAGGGGCTGAAAAACATTCAGTACTTC.

The J gene is TRBJ2-7, the V gene TRBV30; weak D call: TRBD1 (6 bases). The length of the CDR3 is 13 residues. CDR1 and CDR2 (germline): GTSNPN, SVGIG (reference sequence). The V and J ends lost 4 bases and 3 bases respectively, with 13 bases between them. CDR3 loop: CAWKSPDSYEQYF. DNA for the CDR3: TGTGCCTGGAAATCCCCGGACAGCTACGAGCAGTACTTC.

The V gene is TRBV14, the J gene TRBJ2-3; 12 nucleotides line up with TRBD2. V gave up 4 bases and J gave up 6 bases; unmatched junction bases: 5. The germline V gene encodes CDR1 SGHDN and CDR2 FVKESK. This CDR3 comprises 15 residues. CDR3 sequence reads: CASSPLAGGRDTQYF. DNA for the CDR3: TGTGCCAGCAGCCCTCTAGCGGGGGGGCGGGATACGCAGTATTTT.

The CDR3 region is CASSVDVTSREETQYF. Here the CDR3 DNA reads TGTGCCAGCAGCGTAGACGTGACTAGCAGAGAAGAGACCCAGTACTTC. The rearrangement uses TRBV9 and TRBJ2-5; the match to TRBD2 covers 7 bases. The J segment lost 3 bases and the V segment lost 0 bases, leaving 8 bases of the junction unmatched. CDR1 is SGDLS and CDR2 is YYNGEE in the germline V gene. This CDR3 is built from 16 residues.

The rearrangement links TRBV9 to TRBJ1-3; D remains unclear. V gave up 2 bases and J gave up 4 bases, with 16 bases separating them. The CDR3 is 16 amino acids. Germline assignment: CDR1 SGDLS and CDR2 YYNGEE. The CDR3 loop reads CASSVRPGPRGNTIYF. CDR3 DNA: TGTGCCAGCAGCGTGAGACCGGGCCCCAGGGGAAACACCATATATTTT.

In its sample, this clone was seen once. The chain combines TRBV4-3 with TRBJ1-1, with 9 positions matching TRBD1. Germline CDR1 reads LGHNA; CDR2 reads YSLEER. This CDR3 has 16 residues. Germline trimming cut 1 base from V and 0 bases from J; bases unmatched to any gene: 3. This CDR3 reads CASSQGDRELNTEAFF. Written as DNA, the CDR3 is TGCGCCAGCAGCCAAGGGGACAGGGAATTGAACACTGAAGCTTTCTTT.

The chain joins TRBV28 to TRBJ2-4, with D perhaps TRBD2 (5 bases). This CDR3 contains 15 residues. Germline assignment: CDR1 MDHEN and CDR2 SYDVKM. Trimming took 6 bases from V and 0 from J, leaving 12 bases between them. In nucleotides, the CDR3 is TGTGCCAGCAGACTTGACGGGAAAGCCAAAAACATTCAGTACTTC. This encodes CASRLDGKAKNIQYF.

The rearrangement links TRBV30 to TRBJ1-5, with D maybe TRBD1 (6 bases). Deletions cut 0 bases from V and 11 bases from J, with 17 bases between. Per germline, CDR1 GTSNPN and CDR2 SVGIG (reference sequence). This CDR3 is 14 amino acids long. Written as DNA, the CDR3 is TGTGCCTGGAGTGTGGGGGGCGACGTCAAGGCCCAGCATTTT. Translated: CAWSVGGDVKAQHF.

This sequence joins TRBV28 and TRBJ2-3; 9 nucleotides agree with TRBD2. In germline, CDR1 is MDHEN, CDR2 SYDVKM. The CDR3 covers 16 residues. The junction had 4 bases not matched to a gene; V was cut back by 2 bases and J by 1 base. The CDR3 nucleotides are TGTGCCAGCAGTTTACTGCGGGGGGGCCGCACAGATACGCAGTATTTT. This sequence encodes CASSLLRGGRTDTQYF.

This chain uses TRBV6-5 with TRBJ1-2, with 8 bases that match TRBD1. The germline gives CDR1 MNHEY, CDR2 SVGAGI. CDR3 length equals 13 residues. V was pared by 5 bases and J by 4 bases, with 3 bases of the junction left unmatched. This chain's CDR3 is CASSIQGGYGYTF. The CDR3, as DNA: TGTGCCAGCAGTATACAGGGGGGCTATGGCTACACCTTC.

This clone was observed a few times. This chain uses TRBV5-4 with TRBJ1-1; D is unresolved. The CDR3 spans 14 residues. CDR1 SGHNT and CDR2 YYREEE come from the germline V gene (reference sequence). V gave up 1 base and J gave up 0 bases, with 7 bases separating them. CDR3 nucleotide sequence: TGTGCCAGCAGCTTGCTCGGAATGAACACTGAAGCTTTCTTT. Protein: CASSLLGMNTEAFF. Full variable domain (outside the CDR3, taken from reference TRBV5-4 and TRBJ1-1): ETGVTQSPTHLIKTRGQQVTLRCSSQSGHNTVSWYQQALGQGPQFIFQYYREEENGRGNFPPRFSGLQFPNYSSELNVNALELDDSALYLCASSLLGMNTEAFFGQGTRLTVV.

The chain links TRBV7-8 to TRBJ2-1; the match to TRBD2 covers 8 bases. Per germline, CDR1 SGHVS and CDR2 FQNEAQ. This CDR3 has 15 residues. With 5 bases clipped from V and 5 bases from J, the junction kept 8 bases outside the gene matches. CDR3: CASSPREGRNNEQFF. For the CDR3, the DNA is TGTGCCAGCAGCCCACGGGAGGGGAGAAACAATGAGCAGTTCTTC.

The chain employs TRBV4-3 and TRBJ2-7, with D possibly TRBD2 on 5 matching bases. The CDR3 extends over 15 amino acids. V lost 0 bases and J lost 3, with 12 bases in between. Germline V gene data show CDR1 as LGHNA and CDR2 as YSLEER. The CDR3 loop reads CASSQDEGPGYEQYF. The CDR3 nucleotides read TGCGCCAGCAGCCAAGACGAGGGCCCGGGCTACGAGCAGTACTTC.

The chain has TRBV30 and TRBJ1-2; D call uncertain. The CDR3 is made up of 14 amino acids. From germline, CDR1 is GTSNPN and CDR2 SVGIG (reference sequence). Trimming took 1 base from V and 7 from J, leaving 16 bases between them. CDR3 in DNA: TGTGCCTGGAGTGCAGTGGTTTCCACTGGTGGCTACACCTTC. It is translated as CAWSAVVSTGGYTF.

The gene calls are TRBV11-3 and TRBJ2-5; D possibly uses TRBD1 or TRBD2 (6 bases each). Trimming removed 5 bases from V and 4 bases from J, with 17 bases in between. The CDR3 consists of 15 residues. The germline V gene has CDR1 SGHNT and CDR2 YENEEA. The CDR3 spells CASSPGGQGRETQYF. DNA for the CDR3: TGTGCCAGCAGCCCCGGGGGCCAGGGGAGAGAGACCCAGTACTTC.

The V call is TRBV18, the J call TRBJ1-6, with 9 bases lining up with TRBD1. Trimming cost V 3 bases and J 3 bases; bases outside gene matches: 6. This CDR3 is built from 17 residues. CDR1 and CDR2 (germline): KGHSH, LQKENI. The CDR3 sequence: CASSPWDRVFYNSPLHF. In DNA, the CDR3 is TGTGCCAGCTCACCGTGGGACAGGGTTTTCTATAATTCACCCCTCCACTTT. Full variable domain (remainder filled in from reference TRBV18 and TRBJ1-6): NAGVMQNPRHLVRRRGQEARLRCSPMKGHSHVYWYRQLPEEGLKFMVYLQKENIIDESGMPKERFSAEFPKEGPSILRIQQVVRGDSAAYFCASSPWDRVFYNSPLHFGNGTRLTVT.

V is TRBV28 and J is TRBJ1-4; D remains unclear. Germline CDR1 MDHEN, CDR2 SYDVKM. V shed 8 bases and J shed 7 bases, with 14 bases lying between them. The CDR3 totals 13 residues. The CDR3, as DNA: TGTGCCAGCCGTAGGGAATACTTTGAAAAACTGTTTTTT. It codes for CASRREYFEKLFF.

The CDR3 here is CASAGGTSGYEQYF. DNA for the CDR3: TGTGCCAGTGCTGGGGGGACTAGCGGTTACGAGCAGTACTTC. V is TRBV6-5 and J is TRBJ2-7; 11 nucleotides align to TRBD2. Germline-derived CDR1 and CDR2 are MNHEY and SVGAGI. Trimming cost V 9 bases and J 4 bases; bases outside gene matches: 8. The CDR3 runs 14 residues.

The J gene is TRBJ2-3, the V gene TRBV4-2; 7 positions agree with TRBD2. V dropped 0 bases and J dropped 5; count of bases not matched to a gene: 11. The CDR3 is 17 residues long. Germline-derived CDR1 and CDR2 are LGHNA and YNFKEQ. CDR3 residues: CASSQESGGGPGDTQYF. The DNA for the CDR3 is TGTGCCAGCAGCCAAGAAAGTGGCGGGGGACCGGGAGATACGCAGTATTTT.

This clone was seen a handful of times. This chain connects TRBV19 to TRBJ2-7; no firm D call. Germline CDR1 and CDR2: LNHDA and SQIVND (reference sequence). The germline V and J ends were trimmed by 2 bases and 0 bases, with 5 bases remaining between them. The CDR3 has 13 amino acids. The CDR3 sequence is CASSIQHSYEQYF. The CDR3 DNA reads TGTGCCAGTAGTATACAACACTCCTACGAGCAGTACTTC.

The chain combines TRBV2 with TRBJ1-5; D remains ambiguous. The germline V and J ends were trimmed by 3 bases and 5 bases, with 5 bases remaining between them. Germline CDR1 SNHLY, CDR2 FYNNEI. The CDR3 covers 12 residues. DNA for the CDR3: TGTGCCAGCAGTGACAGCTATCAGCCCCAGCATTTT. As protein: CASSDSYQPQHF.

The DNA of the CDR3 is TGTGCCAGCAGTTTCTCGGGGGGGGGATACTACGAGCAGTACTTC. Its translation is CASSFSGGGYYEQYF. The chain carries TRBV27 and TRBJ2-7; 8 nucleotides agree with TRBD2. Germline V CDR1 and CDR2: MNHEY, SMNVEV (reference sequence). J was trimmed by 3 bases and V by 3 bases; bases with no gene match: 7. This CDR3 has 15 residues.

The chain couples TRBV2 to TRBJ1-5; D is perhaps TRBD1 (6 bases). Germline lookup yields CDR1 SNHLY and CDR2 FYNNEI. The V and J ends lost 6 bases and 3 bases respectively, with 12 bases between them. This CDR3 is built from 14 residues. The CDR3 bases are TGTGCCAGCAGACAGGGAAGTAACAATCAGCCCCAGCATTTT. This gives the protein CASRQGSNNQPQHF. The whole variable domain, filled in from reference TRBV2 and TRBJ1-5, reads EPEVTQTPSHQVTQMGQEVILRCVPISNHLYFYWYRQILGQKVEFLVSFYNNEISEKSEIFDDQFSVERPDGSNFTLKIRSTKLEDSAMYFCASRQGSNNQPQHFGDGTRLSIL.